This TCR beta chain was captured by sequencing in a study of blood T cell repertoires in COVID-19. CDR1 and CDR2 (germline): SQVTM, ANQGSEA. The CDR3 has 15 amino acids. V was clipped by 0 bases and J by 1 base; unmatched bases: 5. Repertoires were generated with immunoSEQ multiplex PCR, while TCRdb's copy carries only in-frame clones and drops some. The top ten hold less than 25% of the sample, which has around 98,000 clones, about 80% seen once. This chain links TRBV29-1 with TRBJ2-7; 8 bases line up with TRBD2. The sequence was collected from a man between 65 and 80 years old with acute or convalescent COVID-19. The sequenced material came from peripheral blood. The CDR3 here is CSVEDRASGSYEQYF. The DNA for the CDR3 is TGCAGCGTTGAAGATCGGGCTAGCGGGTCCTACGAGCAGTACTTC.